This is a list of T cell receptor beta chains from one sample in a study of cytomegalovirus exposure and HLA in healthy donors. Clones were read by immunoSEQ multiplex PCR, and TCRdb kept only the in-frame ones, dropping some. Counted here are some 180,000 clones, approximately 80% occurring once; the ten biggest clones make up 3.4%. The material sequenced was PBMCs. The receptors derive from a man aged 35-49 years in good health and CMV-seropositive. Both conserved end residues are trimmed from each CDR3. For some rows the clone size is stated as once, few or many, or as a class when expanded; others skip it.

v_gene: TRBV9
j_gene: TRBJ2-2
abundance: NA
CDR3aa: ASSGPSAERTGELF

v_gene: TRBV29-1
j_gene: TRBJ1-2
abundance: few
CDR3aa: SVRESYGYT

v_gene: TRBV6-1
j_gene: TRBJ1-2
abundance: once
CDR3aa: ASRQNGYT

v_gene: TRBV23-1
j_gene: TRBJ2-3
abundance: NA
CDR3aa: ASSQPGQGADYTDTQY

v_gene: TRBV21-1
j_gene: TRBJ2-1
abundance: few
CDR3aa: ATYERGTGGTSGMVEQF

v_gene: TRBV7-2
j_gene: TRBJ2-7
abundance: NA
CDR3aa: ASSLNYEQY

v_gene: TRBV11-2
j_gene: TRBJ2-3
abundance: once
CDR3aa: ASSLGGRGPTDTQY

v_gene: TRBV15
j_gene: TRBJ1-2
abundance: NA
CDR3aa: ATSNDRGSYGYT

v_gene: TRBV18
j_gene: TRBJ2-7
abundance: NA
CDR3aa: ASSPGAGTSYEQY

v_gene: TRBV11-2
j_gene: TRBJ2-7
abundance: NA
CDR3aa: ASSVAAYTYEQY

v_gene: TRBV5-6
j_gene: TRBJ1-1
abundance: NA
CDR3aa: ASSFRDRGKLAF

v_gene: TRBV28
j_gene: NA
abundance: NA
CDR3aa: ASSLSAVTDEQY

v_gene: TRBV7-2
j_gene: TRBJ1-4
abundance: NA
CDR3aa: ASSSDTDEKLF

v_gene: TRBV5-4
j_gene: TRBJ1-2
abundance: NA
CDR3aa: ASSSDREGYT

v_gene: TRBV4-3
j_gene: TRBJ2-2
abundance: NA
CDR3aa: ASSPQGLAGVYTGELF

v_gene: TRBV19
j_gene: TRBJ2-2
abundance: NA
CDR3aa: ASRRQGLDTGELF

v_gene: TRBV10-1
j_gene: TRBJ2-1
abundance: few
CDR3aa: ASSESTSYNEQF

v_gene: TRBV5-4
j_gene: TRBJ2-5
abundance: NA
CDR3aa: ASSPPGRGALQETQY

v_gene: TRBV10-3
j_gene: TRBJ2-3
abundance: NA
CDR3aa: AISGALDSVAQY

v_gene: TRBV28
j_gene: TRBJ2-7
abundance: NA
CDR3aa: ASSLPRTGEYEQY

v_gene: TRBV28
j_gene: TRBJ2-7
abundance: once
CDR3aa: ASSLGGTGKPYEQY

v_gene: TRBV7-9
j_gene: TRBJ2-7
abundance: NA
CDR3aa: ASSLVSLGGSYEQY

v_gene: TRBV6-4
j_gene: TRBJ1-6
abundance: NA
CDR3aa: ASSEGHGMTRGNSPLH